This T cell receptor (beta chain) comes out of a study of T cells in Graves' hyperthyroidism and ophthalmopathy. There were TCR beta CDR3 regions amplified from RNA transcripts. The study used the HTBI primer set for a first-round RT-PCR of the TCR CDR3. From the multiplex PCR reads, TCRdb called clonotypes with MiXCR, one entry per CDR3 protein. Seen here are about 590,000 distinct CDR3 sequences, approximately 14% observed once, and the top ten hold 7.3%. Newly diagnosed patients aged 18 to 65 had hyperthyroidism of under 2 months' duration. On the basis of clinical symptoms, serum thyroxine and TRAb, thyroid ultrasound and orbital computed tomography, diagnoses were made. This clonotype was observed at least ten times. No antigen is known for it. Study-wide results and limits: Most clonotypes expanded in thyroid above 0.001 were likewise present in blood.

This CDR3 contains 19 residues. In germline, CDR1 is SGHRS, CDR2 YFSETQ. V shed 4 bases, J shed 3 bases, and the junction held 16 bases outside the gene matches. The sequenced sample consisted of blood. The receptor's source is a woman under 40 with Graves' hyperthyroidism. This chain links TRBV5-1 with TRBJ1-2, with TRBD1 matching 12 bases. This CDR3 is CASSPRTIPGTGGHYGYTF. CDR3 nucleotides: TGCGCCAGCAGCCCCCGTACTATACCCGGGACAGGGGGCCACTATGGCTACACCTTC.